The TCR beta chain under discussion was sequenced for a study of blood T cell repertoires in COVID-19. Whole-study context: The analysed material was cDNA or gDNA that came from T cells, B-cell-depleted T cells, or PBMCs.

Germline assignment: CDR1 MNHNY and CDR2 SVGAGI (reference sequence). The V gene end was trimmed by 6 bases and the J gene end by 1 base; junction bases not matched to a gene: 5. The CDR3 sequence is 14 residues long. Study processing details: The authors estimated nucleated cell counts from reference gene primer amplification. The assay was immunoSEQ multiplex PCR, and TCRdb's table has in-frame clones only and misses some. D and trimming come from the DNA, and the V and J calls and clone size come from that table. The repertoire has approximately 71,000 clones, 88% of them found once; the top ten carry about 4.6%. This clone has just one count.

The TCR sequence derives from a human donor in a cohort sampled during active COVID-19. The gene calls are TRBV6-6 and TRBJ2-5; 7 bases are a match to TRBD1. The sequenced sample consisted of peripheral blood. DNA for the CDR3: TGTGCCAGCAGCCGAGACAGGGTCCAAGAGACCCAGTACTTC. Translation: CASSRDRVQETQYF.